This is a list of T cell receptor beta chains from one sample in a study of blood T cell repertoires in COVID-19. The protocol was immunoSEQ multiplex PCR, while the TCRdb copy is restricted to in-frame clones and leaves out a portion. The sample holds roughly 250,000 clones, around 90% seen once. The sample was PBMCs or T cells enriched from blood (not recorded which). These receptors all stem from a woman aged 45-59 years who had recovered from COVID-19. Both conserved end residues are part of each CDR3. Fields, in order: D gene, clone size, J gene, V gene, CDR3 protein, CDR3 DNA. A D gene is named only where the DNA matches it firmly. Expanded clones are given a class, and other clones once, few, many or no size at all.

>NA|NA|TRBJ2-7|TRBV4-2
CASSQETSFDEQYF
TGTGCCAGCAGCCAAGAAACTAGTTTCGACGAGCAGTACTTC
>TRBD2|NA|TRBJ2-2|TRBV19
CASSPGLAGLTGELFF
TGTGCCAGTAGCCCGGGACTAGCGGGACTCACCGGGGAGCTGTTTTTT
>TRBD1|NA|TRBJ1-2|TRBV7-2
CASSSSRTGLWYGYTF
TGTGCCAGCAGCTCTTCCCGGACAGGGCTTTGGTATGGCTACACCTTC
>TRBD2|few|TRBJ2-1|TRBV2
CASISREGAYNEQFF
TGTGCCAGCATCAGTCGGGAGGGAGCCTACAATGAGCAGTTCTTC
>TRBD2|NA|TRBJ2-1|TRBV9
CASSVLAGGYNEQFF
TGTGCCAGCAGCGTACTAGCGGGAGGTTACAATGAGCAGTTCTTC
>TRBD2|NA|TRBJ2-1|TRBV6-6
CASSERLAGYNEQFF
TGTGCCAGCAGCGAACGACTAGCGGGCTACAATGAGCAGTTCTTC
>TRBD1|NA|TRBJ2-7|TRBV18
CASSPDRGSYEQYF
TGTGCCAGCTCACCGGACAGGGGGTCCTACGAGCAGTACTTC
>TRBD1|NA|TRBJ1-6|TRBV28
CASSLYGTDNNSPLHF
TGTGCCAGCAGTTTATATGGGACAGATAATAATTCACCCCTCCACTTT
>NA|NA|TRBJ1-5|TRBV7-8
CASSLREGSNQPQHF
TGTGCCAGCAGCTTACGTGAGGGTAGCAATCAGCCCCAGCATTTT
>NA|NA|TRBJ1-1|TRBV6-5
CASSYSYTRGNTEAFF
TGTGCCAGCAGTTACTCCTACACCAGGGGCAACACTGAAGCTTTCTTT
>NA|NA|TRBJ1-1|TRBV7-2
CASSLDLRGANTEAFF
TGTGCCAGCAGCTTAGATCTGCGGGGCGCGAACACTGAAGCTTTCTTT
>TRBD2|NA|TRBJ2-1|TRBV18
CASSPDTGLAGARSSYNEQFF
TGTGCCAGCTCCCCAGATACTGGACTAGCGGGGGCTCGGAGCTCCTACAATGAGCAGTTCTTC
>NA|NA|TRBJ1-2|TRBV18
CASSTQQEANYGYTF
TGTGCCAGCTCAACACAACAAGAAGCTAACTATGGCTACACCTTC
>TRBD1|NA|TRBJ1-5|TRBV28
CASSSPGQGRQPQHF
TGTGCCAGCAGTTCACCTGGACAGGGTCGGCAGCCCCAGCATTTT
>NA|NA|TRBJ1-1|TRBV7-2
CASSLAARVNTEAFF
TGTGCCAGCAGCTTAGCGGCCAGGGTGAACACTGAAGCTTTCTTT
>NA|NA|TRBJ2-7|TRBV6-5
CASTYRGGHEQYF
TGTGCCAGCACCTACCGAGGGGGTCACGAGCAGTACTTC
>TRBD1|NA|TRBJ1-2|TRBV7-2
CASSTWTGADGYTF
TGTGCCAGCAGCACCTGGACAGGGGCTGACGGCTACACCTTC
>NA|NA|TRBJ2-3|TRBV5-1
CASSLGGRSTDTQYF
TGCGCCAGCAGCTTGGGGGGGCGAAGCACAGATACGCAGTATTTT
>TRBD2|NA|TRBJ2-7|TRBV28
CASSFTSGTDEQYF
TGTGCCAGCAGTTTTACTAGCGGGACCGACGAGCAGTACTTC
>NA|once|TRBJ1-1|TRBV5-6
CASSLGQADTEAFF
TGTGCCAGCAGCTTGGGACAGGCTGACACTGAAGCTTTCTTT
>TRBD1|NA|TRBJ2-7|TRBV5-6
CASSQDRGYYEQYF
TGTGCCAGCAGCCAAGACAGGGGGTACTACGAGCAGTACTTC
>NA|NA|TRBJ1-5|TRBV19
CASSSSRGGFGQPQHF
TGTGCCAGTAGTAGCTCACGGGGAGGGTTTGGGCAGCCCCAGCATTTT
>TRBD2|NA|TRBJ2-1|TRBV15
CATSRDQASGRGHEQFF
TGTGCCACCAGCAGAGATCAGGCTAGCGGGAGGGGTCATGAGCAGTTCTTC
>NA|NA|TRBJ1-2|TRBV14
CASSQDSGHPLTANYGYTF
TGTGCCAGCAGCCAAGATTCCGGACATCCGTTGACAGCTAACTATGGCTACACCTTC
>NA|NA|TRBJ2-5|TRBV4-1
CASSQGQSTQYF
TGCGCCAGCAGCCAAGGACAATCAACCCAGTACTTC
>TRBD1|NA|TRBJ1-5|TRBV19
CASSIGGQRSNQPQHF
TGTGCCAGTAGTATAGGGGGACAGAGAAGCAATCAGCCCCAGCATTTT
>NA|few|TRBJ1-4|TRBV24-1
CATSSPIRGTFEKLFF
TGTGCCACCAGTTCCCCGATTCGAGGGACATTTGAAAAACTGTTTTTT
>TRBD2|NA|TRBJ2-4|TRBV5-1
CASSQGGLAENIQYF
TGCGCCAGCAGCCAAGGGGGACTAGCAGAAAACATTCAGTACTTC
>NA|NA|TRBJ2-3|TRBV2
CASSEAPQGNDTQYF
TGTGCCAGCAGTGAAGCTCCTCAGGGCAATGATACGCAGTATTTT
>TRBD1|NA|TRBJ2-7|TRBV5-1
CASRMDGTVSAEQYF
TGCGCCAGCAGGATGGATGGGACAGTCTCTGCCGAGCAGTACTTC
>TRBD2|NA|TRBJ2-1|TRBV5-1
CASGQRTSKEQFF
TGCGCCAGCGGCCAGAGGACTAGCAAAGAGCAGTTCTTC
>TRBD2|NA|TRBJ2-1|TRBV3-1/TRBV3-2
CASSRLAAYNEQFF
TGTGCCAGCAGCCGACTAGCGGCGTACAATGAGCAGTTCTTC
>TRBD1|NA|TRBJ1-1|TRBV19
CASRQGAGYRNTEAFF
TGTGCCAGCCGACAGGGTGCGGGTTATAGGAACACTGAAGCTTTCTTT
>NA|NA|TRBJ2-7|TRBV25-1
CASLGRDYYEQYF
TGTGCCAGTCTAGGACGGGATTATTACGAGCAGTACTTC
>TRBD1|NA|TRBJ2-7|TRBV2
CASSEPGTGGYEQYF
TGTGCCAGCAGTGAACCCGGGACAGGGGGCTACGAGCAGTACTTC
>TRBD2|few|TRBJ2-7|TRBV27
CASSPPPRGRAYEQYF
TGTGCCAGCAGTCCCCCCCCACGCGGGAGGGCCTACGAGCAGTACTTC
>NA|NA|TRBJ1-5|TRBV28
CASSPGGGNQPQHF
TGTGCCAGCAGTCCCGGGGGGGGCAATCAGCCCCAGCATTTT
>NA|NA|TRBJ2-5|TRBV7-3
CASSPGDRRDQETQYF
TGTGCCAGCAGCCCCGGGGATCGGAGGGACCAAGAGACCCAGTACTTC
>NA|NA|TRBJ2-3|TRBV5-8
CASSLALSGGQVDTQYF
TGTGCCAGCAGCTTGGCGTTATCGGGGGGCCAGGTAGATACGCAGTATTTT
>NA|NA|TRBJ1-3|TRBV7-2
CASSFRVGGGNTIYF
TGTGCCAGCAGCTTCAGGGTCGGTGGAGGAAACACCATATATTTT
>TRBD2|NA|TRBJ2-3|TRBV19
CASTTSGATDTQYF
TGTGCCAGTACCACAAGCGGGGCGACAGATACGCAGTATTTT
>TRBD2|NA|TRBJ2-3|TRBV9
CASSVSGREITDTQYF
TGTGCCAGCAGCGTTAGCGGGAGGGAGATCACAGATACGCAGTATTTT
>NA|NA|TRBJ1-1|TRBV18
CASSPLRGGNTEAFF
TGTGCCAGCTCACCCCTACGCGGGGGCAACACTGAAGCTTTCTTT